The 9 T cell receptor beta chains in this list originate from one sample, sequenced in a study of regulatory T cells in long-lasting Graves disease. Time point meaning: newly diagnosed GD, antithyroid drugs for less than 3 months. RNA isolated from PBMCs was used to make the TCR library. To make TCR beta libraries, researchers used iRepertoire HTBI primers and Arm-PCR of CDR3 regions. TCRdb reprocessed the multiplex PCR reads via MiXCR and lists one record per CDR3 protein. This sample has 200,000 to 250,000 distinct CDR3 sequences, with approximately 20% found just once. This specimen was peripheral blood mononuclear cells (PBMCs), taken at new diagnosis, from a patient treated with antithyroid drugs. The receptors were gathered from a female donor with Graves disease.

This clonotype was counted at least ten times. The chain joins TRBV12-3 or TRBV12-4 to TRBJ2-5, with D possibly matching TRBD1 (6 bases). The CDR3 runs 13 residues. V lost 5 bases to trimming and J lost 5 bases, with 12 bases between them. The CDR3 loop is CASSTGFGETQYF. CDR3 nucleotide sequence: TGTGCCAGCAGTACAGGGTTCGGGGAGACCCAGTACTTC.

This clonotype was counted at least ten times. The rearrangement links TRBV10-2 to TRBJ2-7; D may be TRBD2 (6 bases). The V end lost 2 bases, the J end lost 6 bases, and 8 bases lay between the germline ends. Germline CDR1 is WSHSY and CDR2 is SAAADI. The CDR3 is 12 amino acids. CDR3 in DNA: TGCGCCAGCAGTGAGGACGGGGGCGAGCAGTACTTC. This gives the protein CASSEDGGEQYF.

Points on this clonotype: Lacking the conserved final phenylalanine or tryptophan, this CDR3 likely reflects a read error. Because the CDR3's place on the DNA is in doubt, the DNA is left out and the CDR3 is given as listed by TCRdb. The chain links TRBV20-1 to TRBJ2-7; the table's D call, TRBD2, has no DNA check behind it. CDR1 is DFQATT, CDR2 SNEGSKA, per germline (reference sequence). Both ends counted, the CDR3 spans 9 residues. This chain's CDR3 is CSANRGEAG.

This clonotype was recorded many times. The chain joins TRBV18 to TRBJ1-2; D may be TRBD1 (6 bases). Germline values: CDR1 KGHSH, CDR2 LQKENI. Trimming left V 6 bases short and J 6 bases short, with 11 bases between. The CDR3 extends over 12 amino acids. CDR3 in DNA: TGTGCCAGCTCCACAGGGACCCATGGCTACACCTTC. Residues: CASSTGTHGYTF.

CDR3 in amino acids: CATGERQGVNTGELFF. The CDR3 bases are TGTGCCACCGGAGAACGCCAGGGAGTGAACACCGGGGAGCTGTTTTTT. V and J are TRBV24-1 and TRBJ2-2; tentatively, D is TRBD1 or TRBD2 (5 bases each). The length of the CDR3 is 16 residues. V was pared by 9 bases and J by 1 base, with 17 bases between. Germline values: CDR1 KGHDR, CDR2 SFDVKD.

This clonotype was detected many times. As DNA, the CDR3 is TGTGCCAGCAGTTGGACAGTGGGACAAGAGACCCAGTACTTC. The encoded protein is CASSWTVGQETQYF. The V call is TRBV12-3 or TRBV12-4, the J call TRBJ2-5; a weak D match, TRBD1 (6 bases). The V end was cut by 4 bases, the J end by 2 bases, with 11 bases between. There are 14 residues in the CDR3.

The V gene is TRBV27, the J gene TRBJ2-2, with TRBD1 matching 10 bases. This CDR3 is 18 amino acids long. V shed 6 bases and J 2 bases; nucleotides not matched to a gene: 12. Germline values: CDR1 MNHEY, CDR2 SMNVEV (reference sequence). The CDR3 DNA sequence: TGTGCCAGCAGCCGAGACAGGGGGCCGGGGATAAACACCGGGGAGCTGTTTTTT. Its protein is CASSRDRGPGINTGELFF.

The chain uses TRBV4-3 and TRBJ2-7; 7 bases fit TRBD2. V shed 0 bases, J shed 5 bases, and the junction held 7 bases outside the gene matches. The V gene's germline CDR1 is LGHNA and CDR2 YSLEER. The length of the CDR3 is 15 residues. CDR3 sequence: CASSQDQGGWDEQYF. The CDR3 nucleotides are TGCGCCAGCAGCCAAGATCAGGGAGGGTGGGACGAGCAGTACTTC.

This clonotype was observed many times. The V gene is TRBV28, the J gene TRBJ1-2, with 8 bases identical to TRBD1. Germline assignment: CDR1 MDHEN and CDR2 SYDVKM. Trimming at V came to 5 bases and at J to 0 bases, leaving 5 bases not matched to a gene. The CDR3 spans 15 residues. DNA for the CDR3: TGTGCCAGCAGTGGTAGACAGGGGACTAACTATGGCTACACCTTC. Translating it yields CASSGRQGTNYGYTF.